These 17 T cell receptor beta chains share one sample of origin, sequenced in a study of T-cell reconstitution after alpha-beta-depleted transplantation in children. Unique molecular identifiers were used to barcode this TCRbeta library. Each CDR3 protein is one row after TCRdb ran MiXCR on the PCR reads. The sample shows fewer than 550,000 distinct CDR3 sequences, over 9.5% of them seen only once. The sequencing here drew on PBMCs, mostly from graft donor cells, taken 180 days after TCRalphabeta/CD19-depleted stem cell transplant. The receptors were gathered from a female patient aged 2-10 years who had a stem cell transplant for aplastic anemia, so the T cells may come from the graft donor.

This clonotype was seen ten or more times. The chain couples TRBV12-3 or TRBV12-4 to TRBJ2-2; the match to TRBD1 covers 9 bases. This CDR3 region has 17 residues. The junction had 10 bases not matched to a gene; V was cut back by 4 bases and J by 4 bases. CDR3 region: CASSSSSGTGFTGELFF. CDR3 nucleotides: TGTGCCAGCAGTTCATCCTCCGGGACAGGGTTCACCGGGGAGCTGTTTTTT.

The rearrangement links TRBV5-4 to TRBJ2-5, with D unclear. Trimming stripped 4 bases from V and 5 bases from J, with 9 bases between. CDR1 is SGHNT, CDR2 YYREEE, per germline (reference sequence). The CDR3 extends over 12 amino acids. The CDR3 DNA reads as TGTGCCAGCAGCAAACCCGGGGAGACCCAGTACTTC. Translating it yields CASSKPGETQYF.

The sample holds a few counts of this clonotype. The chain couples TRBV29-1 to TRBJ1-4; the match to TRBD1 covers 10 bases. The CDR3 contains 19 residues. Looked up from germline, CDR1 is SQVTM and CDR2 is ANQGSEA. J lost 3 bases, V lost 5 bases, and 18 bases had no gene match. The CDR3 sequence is CSVRYYGGQGSPANEKLFF. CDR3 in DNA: TGCAGCGTTCGTTATTACGGGGGACAGGGGAGTCCAGCTAATGAAAAACTGTTTTTT.

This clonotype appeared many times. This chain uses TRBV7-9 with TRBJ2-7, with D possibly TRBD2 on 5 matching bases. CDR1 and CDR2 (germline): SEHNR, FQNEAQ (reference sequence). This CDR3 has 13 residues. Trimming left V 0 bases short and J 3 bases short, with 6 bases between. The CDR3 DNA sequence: TGTGCCAGCAGCTTAGCTAGCGACTACGAGCAGTACGTC. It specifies CASSLASDYEQYV.

CDR3 loop: CASSLRRVSGNTIYF. CDR3 DNA sequence: TGTGCCAGCAGTTTGAGGAGGGTGTCTGGAAACACCATATATTTT. The rearrangement uses TRBV28 and TRBJ1-3; no firm D call. V lost 3 bases, J lost 1 base, and 10 bases lay in between. The CDR3 extends over 15 amino acids. Germline CDR1 MDHEN, CDR2 SYDVKM.

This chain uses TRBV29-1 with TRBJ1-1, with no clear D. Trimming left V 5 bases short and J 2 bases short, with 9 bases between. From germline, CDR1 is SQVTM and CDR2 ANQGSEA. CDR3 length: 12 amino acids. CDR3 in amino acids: CSVFSRNTEAFF. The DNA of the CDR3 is TGCAGCGTTTTCAGCCGAAACACTGAAGCTTTCTTT.

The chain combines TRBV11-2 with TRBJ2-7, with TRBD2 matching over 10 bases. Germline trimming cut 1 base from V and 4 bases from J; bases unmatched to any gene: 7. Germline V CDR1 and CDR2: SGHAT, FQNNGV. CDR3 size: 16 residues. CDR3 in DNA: TGTGCCAGCAGCTTAGGTCTAAGGACTAGCGGATACGAGCAGTACGTC. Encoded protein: CASSLGLRTSGYEQYV.

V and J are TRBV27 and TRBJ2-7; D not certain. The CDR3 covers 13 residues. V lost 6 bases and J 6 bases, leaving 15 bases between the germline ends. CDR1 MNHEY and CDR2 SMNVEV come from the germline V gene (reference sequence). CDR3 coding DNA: TGTGCCAGCAGCTACCTTCCCTACAGCGAGCAGTACTTC. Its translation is CASSYLPYSEQYF.

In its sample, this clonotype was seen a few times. CDR3 sequence (DNA): TGTGCCAGCGGAAGGAAGACAGATACGCAGTATTTT. Translated, it gives CASGRKTDTQYF. The gene calls are TRBV28 and TRBJ2-3; D not resolved. Trimming cost V 8 bases and J 3 bases, with 9 bases left between them. The germline V gene encodes CDR1 MDHEN and CDR2 SYDVKM. CDR3 length equals 12 residues.

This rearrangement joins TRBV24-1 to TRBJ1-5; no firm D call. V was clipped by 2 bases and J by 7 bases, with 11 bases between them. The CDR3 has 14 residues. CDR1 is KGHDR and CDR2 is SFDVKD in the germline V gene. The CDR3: CATSDSGFGQPQHF. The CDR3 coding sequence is TGTGCCACCAGTGATTCGGGGTTCGGCCAGCCCCAGCATTTT.

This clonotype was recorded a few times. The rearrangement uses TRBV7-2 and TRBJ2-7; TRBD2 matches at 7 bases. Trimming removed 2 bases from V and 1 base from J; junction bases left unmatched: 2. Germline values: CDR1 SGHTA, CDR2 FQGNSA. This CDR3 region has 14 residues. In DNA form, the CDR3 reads TGTGCCAGCAGCTTATCAGCGGGATCCTACGAGCAGTACTTC. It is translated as CASSLSAGSYEQYF.

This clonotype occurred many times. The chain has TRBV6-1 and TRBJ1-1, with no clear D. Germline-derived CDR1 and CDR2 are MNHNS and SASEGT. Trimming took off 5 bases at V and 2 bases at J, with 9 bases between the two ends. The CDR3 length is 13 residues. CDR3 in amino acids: CASSPRLNTEAFF. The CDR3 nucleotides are TGTGCCAGCAGTCCACGATTAAACACTGAAGCTTTCTTT.

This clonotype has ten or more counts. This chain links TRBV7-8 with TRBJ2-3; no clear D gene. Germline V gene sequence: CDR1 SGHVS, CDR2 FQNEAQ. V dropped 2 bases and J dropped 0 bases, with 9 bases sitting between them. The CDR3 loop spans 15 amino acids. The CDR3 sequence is CASSLYTASTDTQYF. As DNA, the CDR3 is TGTGCCAGCAGCTTATATACAGCTAGCACAGATACGCAGTATTTT.

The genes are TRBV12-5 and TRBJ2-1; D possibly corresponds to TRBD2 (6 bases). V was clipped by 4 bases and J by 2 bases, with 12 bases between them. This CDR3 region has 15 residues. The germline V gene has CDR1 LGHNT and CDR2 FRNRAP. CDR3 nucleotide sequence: TGTGCTAGTGGTTATAACCGGGAGACCTACAATGAGCAGTTCTTC. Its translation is CASGYNRETYNEQFF.

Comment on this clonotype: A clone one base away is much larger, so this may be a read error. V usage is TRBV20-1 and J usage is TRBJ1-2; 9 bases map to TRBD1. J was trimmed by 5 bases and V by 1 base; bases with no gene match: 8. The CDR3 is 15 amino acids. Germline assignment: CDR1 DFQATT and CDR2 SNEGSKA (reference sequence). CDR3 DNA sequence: TGCAGTGCTAGAGGAGGACAGGGGCATAAATATGGCTACACCTTC. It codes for CSARGGQGHKYGYTF.

The CDR3 region has the DNA TGCGCCAGCAGCCAAGATCGAAGGGTCAATTCACCCCTCCACTTT. It yields the protein CASSQDRRVNSPLHF. The V call is TRBV4-3, the J call TRBJ1-6; D not resolved. Germline loops: CDR1 LGHNA, CDR2 YSLEER. This CDR3 comprises 15 residues. V was cut by 0 bases and J by 7 bases, with 10 bases left in between.

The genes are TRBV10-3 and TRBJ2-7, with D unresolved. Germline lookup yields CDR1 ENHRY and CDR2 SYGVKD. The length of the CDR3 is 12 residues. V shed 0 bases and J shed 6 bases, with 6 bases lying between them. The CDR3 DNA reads TGTGCCATCAGTGAGTCGGTTTCCGAGCAGTACGTC. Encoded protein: CAISESVSEQYV.